Following are 5 T cell receptor beta chains from one sample sequenced in a study of shared clonotypes between healthy human individuals. Repertoires were generated with immunoSEQ multiplex PCR, while TCRdb's copy carries only in-frame clones and drops some. The data hold about 340,000 clones, with around 67% observed a single time. What was sequenced was memory CD4+ T cells sorted from blood. Specified subset: CD45RA-negative fraction. The source of these receptors is a man younger than 45 in good health.

The chain links TRBV6-1 to TRBJ2-3; D not certain. Trimming left V 3 bases short and J 0 bases short, with 7 bases between. Germline CDR1 MNHNS, CDR2 SASEGT. The CDR3 totals 14 residues. CDR3: CASSDLQSTDTQYF. The CDR3 DNA sequence: TGTGCCAGCAGTGATCTCCAGAGCACAGATACGCAGTATTTT.

This clone was seen a few times. The chain has TRBV5-6 and TRBJ1-2; 8 positions match TRBD1. Germline V gene data show CDR1 as SGHDT and CDR2 as YYEEEE. This CDR3 is 15 amino acids long. The V segment lost 2 bases and the J segment 4 bases; nucleotides outside the gene matches: 7. In nucleotides, the CDR3 is TGTGCCAGCAGCTTCCGACAGGGGAAGGTCTATGGCTACACCTTC. Protein sequence: CASSFRQGKVYGYTF.

This sequence joins TRBV5-1 and TRBJ1-4, with D possibly matching TRBD1 (6 bases). From germline, CDR1 is SGHRS and CDR2 YFSETQ. The V end was cut by 4 bases, the J end by 0 bases, with 16 bases between. The CDR3 has 17 residues. The CDR3 loop reads CASSPSRGYATNEKLFF. The DNA of the CDR3 is TGCGCCAGCAGCCCTAGTAGGGGGTATGCAACTAATGAAAAACTGTTTTTT.

Concerning this clone itself: This same CDR3 is encoded by further DNA sequences in the sample. This sequence joins TRBV5-1 and TRBJ2-7; D might be TRBD1 (6 bases). Trimming pared 2 bases from V and 4 bases from J, leaving 31 bases between. Germline-derived CDR1 and CDR2 are SGHRS and YFSETQ. CDR3 size: 20 residues. The CDR3 loop is CASSFEPNVGSGQPTYEQYF. The CDR3 DNA follows: TGCGCCAGCAGCTTCGAGCCAAACGTGGGATCAGGACAGCCCACTTACGAGCAGTACTTC.

J is TRBJ1-1 and V is TRBV14; possibly TRBD1 for D (6 bases). The CDR3 has 18 residues. V lost 0 bases and J 2 bases, leaving 19 bases between the germline ends. In germline, CDR1 is SGHDN, CDR2 FVKESK. CDR3 region: CASSQEEWAGASNTEAFF. As DNA, the CDR3 is TGTGCCAGCAGCCAAGAAGAGTGGGCAGGGGCATCTAACACTGAAGCTTTCTTT. Based on the CDR3 plus reference TRBV14 and TRBJ1-1, the full variable domain is EAGVTQFPSHSVIEKGQTVTLRCDPISGHDNLYWYRRVMGKEIKFLLHFVKESKQDESGMPNNRFLAERTGGTYSTLKVQPAELEDSGVYFCASSQEEWAGASNTEAFFGQGTRLTVV.